The 24 T cell receptor beta chains listed next were all sequenced from one sample in a study of blood T cell repertoires in COVID-19 (dated by TCRdb to the early 2020s). Library preparation was by the immunoSEQ multiplex PCR assay. TCRdb retrieved this table from immuneACCESS and kept in-frame rearrangements only. Not all clones are present; in checked studies, unresolved V genes account for under half, and no reason is known for the remainder. The sample table records more than 200,000 clones; 80% to 90% of these occur just once. Clones ranked in the top ten supply about 10% of the sample. Sequencing was performed on peripheral blood. The receptors shown here come from a woman of 80 years or more with acute or convalescent COVID-19.

The chain has TRBV28 and TRBJ2-2, with D unresolved. Trimming shortened V by 6 bases and J by 6 bases, and 11 bases separated the two germline ends. CDR1 and CDR2 from the germline V gene are MDHEN and SYDVKM. The CDR3 runs to 13 residues. CDR3 nucleotide sequence: TGTGCCAGCAGCCCTCCGATAGCCGGGGAGCTGTTTTTT. As protein: CASSPPIAGELFF.

This sequence joins TRBV5-1 and TRBJ2-7, with TRBD1 matching over 7 bases. The CDR3 runs to 15 residues. CDR1 and CDR2 (germline): SGHRS, YFSETQ. V dropped 5 bases and J dropped 2; count of bases not matched to a gene: 10. CDR3 DNA sequence: TGCGCCAGCAGTCGAGACAGGGTCCCAGCCTACGAGCAGTACTTC. This translates into CASSRDRVPAYEQYF.

Here the CDR3 reads CASSLLPPGQGAGNTIYF. In DNA form, the CDR3 reads TGTGCCAGCAGTCTACTCCCTCCGGGACAGGGAGCGGGCAACACCATATATTTT. The V and J genes are TRBV7-3 and TRBJ1-3, with TRBD1 identical over 9 bases. This CDR3 is 18 amino acids long. V lost 6 bases and J lost 7; bases outside the gene matches: 19. CDR1 SGHTA and CDR2 FQGTGA come from the germline V gene.

The V call is TRBV5-1, the J call TRBJ2-5, with 11 bases aligning to TRBD2. Germline trimming cut 2 bases from V and 0 bases from J; bases unmatched to any gene: 3. Germline CDR1 and CDR2: SGHRS and YFSETQ. This CDR3 is 16 amino acids long. The chain's CDR3 is CASSLSSGGYQETQYF. The CDR3 DNA follows: TGCGCCAGCAGCTTATCTAGCGGGGGGTACCAAGAGACCCAGTACTTC.

This clone was picked up one time. The chain employs TRBV19 and TRBJ2-2, with a tentative D call TRBD2 (5 bases). The V end lost 4 bases, the J end lost 8 bases, and 8 bases lay between the germline ends. The CDR3 is 12 amino acids. Germline values: CDR1 LNHDA, CDR2 SQIVND (reference sequence). This CDR3 reads CASSSGLGELFF. The DNA for the CDR3 is TGTGCCAGTAGTAGCGGGTTGGGGGAGCTGTTTTTT.

This sequence joins TRBV11-2 and TRBJ2-5, with D perhaps matching TRBD1 (6 bases). Trimming left V 6 bases short and J 3 bases short, with 11 bases between. The CDR3 is 13 amino acids. In germline, CDR1 is SGHAT, CDR2 FQNNGV. In DNA form, the CDR3 reads TGTGCCAGCAGTTCACAGGGCGAAGAGACCCAGTACTTC. It yields the protein CASSSQGEETQYF. Complete variable domain (other parts from reference TRBV11-2 and TRBJ2-5): EAGVAQSPRYKIIEKRQSVAFWCNPISGHATLYWYQQILGQGPKLLIQFQNNGVVDDSQLPKDRFSAERLKGVDSTLKIQPAKLEDSAVYLCASSSQGEETQYFGPGTRLLVL.

The J gene is TRBJ2-3, the V gene TRBV3-1 (or the pseudogene TRBV3-2), with 8 nucleotides matching TRBD2. CDR1 and CDR2 (germline): LGHDT, YNNKEL (reference sequence). The CDR3 length is 17 residues. Trimming at V came to 4 bases and at J to 8 bases, leaving 17 bases not matched to a gene. CDR3 nucleotides: TGTGCCAGCAGCCTTTTGGCGGGAGCGGGGGTTTTAGGTACGCAGTATTTT. Translating gives CASSLLAGAGVLGTQYF.

The gene calls are TRBV27 and TRBJ1-2; D is ambiguous. Trimming removed 7 bases at V and 3 bases at J, with 15 bases between. The germline V gene has CDR1 MNHEY and CDR2 SMNVEV (reference sequence). The CDR3 is made up of 14 amino acids. This chain's CDR3 is CASTTVGADYGYTF. The CDR3 region has the DNA TGTGCCAGCACCACCGTTGGCGCGGACTATGGCTACACCTTC.

This chain connects TRBV19 to TRBJ2-7; the match to TRBD1 covers 8 bases. The CDR3 loop spans 14 amino acids. Losses at the gene ends were 5 bases for V and 5 bases for J; bases not matched to a gene: 8. CDR1 is LNHDA and CDR2 is SQIVND in the germline V gene (reference sequence). The CDR3 coding sequence is TGTGCCAGTAGTCCCCGCAGGGGGCTGGACGAGCAGTACTTC. Protein sequence: CASSPRRGLDEQYF. The complete variable domain, with remaining parts taken from reference TRBV19 and TRBJ2-7, reads DGGITQSPKYLFRKEGQNVTLSCEQNLNHDAMYWYRQDPGQGLRLIYYSQIVNDFQKGDIAEGYSVSREKKESFPLTVTSAQKNPTAFYLCASSPRRGLDEQYFGPGTRLTVT.

The V gene is TRBV28, the J gene TRBJ1-1, with D perhaps matching TRBD1 (5 bases). This CDR3 comprises 13 residues. V lost 6 bases and J 5 bases, leaving 13 bases between the germline ends. Per germline, CDR1 MDHEN and CDR2 SYDVKM. CDR3 nucleotides: TGTGCCAGCAGGACCAGGGTTGTTACTGAAGCTTTCTTT. This codes for CASRTRVVTEAFF.

This clone was observed a few times. The chain employs TRBV3-1 (or the pseudogene TRBV3-2) and TRBJ1-4; D possibly corresponds to TRBD1 (6 bases). CDR3 size: 16 residues. Germline V CDR1 and CDR2: LGHDT, YNNKEL (reference sequence). Trimming left V 1 base short and J 8 bases short, with 17 bases between. DNA of the CDR3: TGTGCCAGCAGCCAAGCGAGGGCAGGGGTTTACGAAAAACTGTTTTTT. This translates into CASSQARAGVYEKLFF.

This clone was counted between two and nine times. V and J are TRBV10-3 and TRBJ1-5; D unclear. This CDR3 contains 13 residues. V lost 7 bases to trimming and J lost 9 bases, with 16 bases between them. Germline-derived CDR1 and CDR2 are ENHRY and SYGVKD. CDR3 DNA sequence: TGTGCCATCACCGGACGGGTTGGAGGGCCCCAGCATTTT. Translation gives CAITGRVGGPQHF.

Regarding this clone: The junction and the germline gene differ at one end; a read error may be behind it. The genes are TRBV28 and TRBJ1-2; D perhaps matches TRBD1 (5 bases). Germline CDR1 reads MDHEN; CDR2 reads SYDVKM. The CDR3 is 12 amino acids. The CDR3 loop is CASSYPGQGGVF. The DNA of the CDR3 is TGTGCCAGCAGTTACCCAGGGCAGGGTGGAGTATTC.

The chain couples TRBV3-1 (or the pseudogene TRBV3-2) to TRBJ1-1; weak D call: TRBD1 (5 bases). This CDR3 comprises 13 residues. Germline assignment: CDR1 LGHDT and CDR2 YNNKEL (reference sequence). The ends were cut back, 5 bases at V and 1 base at J, with 8 bases in the middle. CDR3 residues: CASSYGQNTEAFF. Here the CDR3 DNA reads TGTGCCAGCAGCTACGGACAGAACACTGAAGCTTTCTTT.

V gene TRBV7-3 combines with J gene TRBJ2-1; tentative D call: TRBD2 (6 bases). The CDR3 totals 15 residues. Germline loops: CDR1 SGHTA, CDR2 FQGTGA. V gave up 1 base and J gave up 3 bases, with 10 bases separating them. The CDR3 region is CASSLRRTNYNEQFF. The CDR3 DNA follows: TGTGCCAGCAGCTTAAGAAGGACTAACTACAATGAGCAGTTCTTC.

The chain carries TRBV10-3 and TRBJ1-1; no reliable D call. V dropped 3 bases and J dropped 4 bases, with 9 bases sitting between them. The CDR3 covers 13 residues. Germline V gene lookup returns CDR1 ENHRY and CDR2 SYGVKD. The chain's CDR3 is CAISDMRGTEAFF. The CDR3 region has the DNA TGTGCCATCAGTGATATGCGTGGCACTGAAGCTTTCTTT.

The genes are TRBV5-8 and TRBJ2-1; 10 bases are a match to TRBD2. The germline V gene encodes CDR1 SGHTS and CDR2 YDEGEE. V was pared by 1 base and J by 4 bases, with 2 bases of the junction left unmatched. This CDR3 is built from 15 residues. The CDR3 loop reads CASSLRTSGYNEQFF. The CDR3 nucleotides are TGTGCCAGCAGCTTGAGGACTAGCGGATACAATGAGCAGTTCTTC.

In this sample, this clone turned up once. The rearrangement joins TRBV15 to TRBJ2-3; D possibly corresponds to TRBD2 (6 bases). CDR3 length equals 16 residues. V lost 5 bases to trimming and J lost 1 base, with 16 bases between them. Germline values: CDR1 LNHNV, CDR2 YYDKDF (reference sequence). CDR3 region: CATSPLSGGGTDTQYF. CDR3 bases: TGTGCCACCAGCCCCCTCTCCGGGGGAGGCACAGATACGCAGTATTTT.

CDR3 region: CASSVQPTSGSGELFF. In DNA form, the CDR3 reads TGTGCCAGCAGTGTCCAACCGACTAGCGGGAGCGGGGAGCTGTTTTTT. The chain uses TRBV6-4 and TRBJ2-2; 12 nucleotides agree with TRBD2. The CDR3 runs to 16 residues. The V gene's germline CDR1 is MRHNA and CDR2 SNTAGT. The V gene end was trimmed by 4 bases and the J gene end by 7 bases; junction bases not matched to a gene: 7.

This chain joins TRBV29-1 and TRBJ2-7; 7 nucleotides match TRBD1. This CDR3 spans 13 amino acids. V lost 6 bases to trimming and J lost 3 bases; unmatched junction nucleotides: 8. Per germline, CDR1 SQVTM and CDR2 ANQGSEA. In DNA form, the CDR3 reads TGCAGCGTATCGGGACAGTCGGACTACGAGCAGTACTTC. Its translation is CSVSGQSDYEQYF.

This clone occurred a few times. The J gene is TRBJ1-5, the V gene TRBV5-4; 7 nucleotides agree with TRBD1. This CDR3 region has 14 residues. J lost 4 bases, V lost 4 bases, and 5 bases had no gene match. Germline CDR1 reads SGHNT; CDR2 reads YYREEE (reference sequence). DNA for the CDR3: TGTGCCAGCAGCGTGGACAGGTCGAATCAGCCCCAGCATTTT. Its translation is CASSVDRSNQPQHF.

The chain links TRBV5-6 to TRBJ2-5; 10 bases fit TRBD2. The V gene end was trimmed by 0 bases and the J gene end by 4 bases; junction bases not matched to a gene: 6. Germline-derived CDR1 and CDR2 are SGHDT and YYEEEE. There are 16 residues in the CDR3. The CDR3 reads CASSLGPSGSRETQYF. The DNA of the CDR3 is TGTGCCAGCAGCTTGGGCCCTAGCGGGAGCCGAGAGACCCAGTACTTC.

The V gene is TRBV6-5, the J gene TRBJ2-7; 8 bases align to TRBD1. The trim removed 2 bases at V and 5 bases at J, leaving 8 bases unmatched. CDR3 length equals 15 residues. Germline values: CDR1 MNHEY, CDR2 SVGAGI. The CDR3 DNA is TGTGCCAGCAGTTACCTTCGGACAGGGAGGCACGAGCAGTACTTC. Translation: CASSYLRTGRHEQYF.

The V gene is TRBV5-1, the J gene TRBJ1-6; 8 nucleotides agree with TRBD1. Losses at the gene ends were 5 bases for V and 7 bases for J; bases not matched to a gene: 14. This CDR3 is built from 17 residues. Per the germline V gene, CDR1 is SGHRS and CDR2 is YFSETQ. CDR3 sequence reads: CASSLTGGQGNNSPLHF. The CDR3 bases are TGCGCCAGCAGTCTTACAGGAGGACAGGGTAACAATTCACCCCTCCACTTT. The full variable domain, its missing parts supplied by reference TRBV5-1 and TRBJ1-6, is KAGVTQTPRYLIKTRGQQVTLSCSPISGHRSVSWYQQTPGQGLQFLFEYFSETQRNKGNFPGRFSGRQFSNSRSEMNVSTLELGDSALYLCASSLTGGQGNNSPLHFGNGTRLTVT.